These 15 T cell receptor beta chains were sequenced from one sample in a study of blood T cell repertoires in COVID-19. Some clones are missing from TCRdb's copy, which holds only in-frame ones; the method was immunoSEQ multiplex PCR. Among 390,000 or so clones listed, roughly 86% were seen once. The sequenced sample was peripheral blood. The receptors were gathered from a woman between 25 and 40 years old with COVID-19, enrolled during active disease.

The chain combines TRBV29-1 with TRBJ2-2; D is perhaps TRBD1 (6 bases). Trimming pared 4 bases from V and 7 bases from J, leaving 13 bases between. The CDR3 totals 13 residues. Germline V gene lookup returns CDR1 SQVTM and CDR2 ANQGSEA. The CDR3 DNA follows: TGCAGCGTTGCGGCAGGGGATAGCGGGGAGCTGTTTTTT. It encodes CSVAAGDSGELFF.

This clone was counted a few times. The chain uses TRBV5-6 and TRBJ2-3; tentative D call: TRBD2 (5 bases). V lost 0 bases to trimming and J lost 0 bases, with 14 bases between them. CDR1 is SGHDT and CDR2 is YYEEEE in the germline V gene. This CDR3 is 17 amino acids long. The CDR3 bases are TGTGCCAGCAGCTTGGATGAGGGCCACTCTAGCACAGATACGCAGTATTTT. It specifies CASSLDEGHSSTDTQYF.

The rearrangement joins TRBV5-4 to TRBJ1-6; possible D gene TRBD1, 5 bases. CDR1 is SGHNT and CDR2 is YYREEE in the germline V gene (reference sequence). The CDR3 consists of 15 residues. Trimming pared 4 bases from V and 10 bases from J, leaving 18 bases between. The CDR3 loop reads CASSPRDWGRSPLHF. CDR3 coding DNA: TGTGCCAGCAGCCCCCGGGACTGGGGTCGATCACCCCTCCACTTT.

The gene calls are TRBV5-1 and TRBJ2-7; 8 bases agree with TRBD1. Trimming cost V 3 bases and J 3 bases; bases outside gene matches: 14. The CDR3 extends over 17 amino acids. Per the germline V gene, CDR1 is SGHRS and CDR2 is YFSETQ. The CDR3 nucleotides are TGCGCCAGCAGCTACTACCTATATCGGACAGGGAACTACGAGCAGTACTTC. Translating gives CASSYYLYRTGNYEQYF.

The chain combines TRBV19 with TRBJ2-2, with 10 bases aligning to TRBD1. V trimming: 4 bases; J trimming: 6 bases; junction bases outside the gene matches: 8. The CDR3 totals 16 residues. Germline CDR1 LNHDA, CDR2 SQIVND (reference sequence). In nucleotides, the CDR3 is TGTGCCAGTAGTAAGATGGACAGGGGGTACGCCGGGGAGCTGTTTTTT. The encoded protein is CASSKMDRGYAGELFF.

The CDR3 reads CASSQKSENTEAFF. CDR3 nucleotide sequence: TGCGCCAGCAGCCAAAAATCAGAAAACACTGAAGCTTTCTTT. The V and J genes are TRBV4-1 and TRBJ1-1; no definite D call. The ends were cut back, 2 bases at V and 2 bases at J, with 9 bases in the middle. Germline-derived CDR1 and CDR2 are MGHRA and YSYEKL. CDR3 size: 14 residues.

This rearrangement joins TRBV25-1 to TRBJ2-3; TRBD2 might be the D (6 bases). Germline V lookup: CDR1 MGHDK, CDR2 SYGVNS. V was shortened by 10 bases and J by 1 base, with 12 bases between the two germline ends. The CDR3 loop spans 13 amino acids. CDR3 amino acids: CAIGTERTDTQYF. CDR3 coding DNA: TGTGCCATAGGGACTGAGCGCACAGATACGCAGTATTTT.

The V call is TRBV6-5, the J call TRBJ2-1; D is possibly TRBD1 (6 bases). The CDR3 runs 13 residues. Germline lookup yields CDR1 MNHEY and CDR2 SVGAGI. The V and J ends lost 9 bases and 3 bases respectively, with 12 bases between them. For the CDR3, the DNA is TGTGCCAGTAAGACAGGTAACTACAATGAGCAGTTCTTC. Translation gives CASKTGNYNEQFF.

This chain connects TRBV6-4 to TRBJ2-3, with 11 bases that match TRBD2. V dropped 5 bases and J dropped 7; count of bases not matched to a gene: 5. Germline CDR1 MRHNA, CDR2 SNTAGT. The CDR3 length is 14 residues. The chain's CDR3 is CASSTSGSANTQYF. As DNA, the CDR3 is TGTGCCAGCAGTACTAGCGGGAGTGCTAATACGCAGTATTTT.

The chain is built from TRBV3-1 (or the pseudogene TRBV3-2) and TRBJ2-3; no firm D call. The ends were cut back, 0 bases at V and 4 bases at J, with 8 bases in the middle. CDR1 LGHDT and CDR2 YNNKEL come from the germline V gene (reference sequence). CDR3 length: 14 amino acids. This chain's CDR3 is CASSQDVASDTQYF. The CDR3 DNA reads TGTGCCAGCAGCCAAGATGTAGCATCAGATACGCAGTATTTT.

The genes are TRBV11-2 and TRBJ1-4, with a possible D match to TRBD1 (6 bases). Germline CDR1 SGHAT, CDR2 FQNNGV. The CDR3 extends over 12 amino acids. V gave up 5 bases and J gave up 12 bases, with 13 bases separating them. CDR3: CASSARGGELFF. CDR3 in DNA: TGTGCCAGCAGCGCCAGGGGAGGGGAACTGTTTTTT.

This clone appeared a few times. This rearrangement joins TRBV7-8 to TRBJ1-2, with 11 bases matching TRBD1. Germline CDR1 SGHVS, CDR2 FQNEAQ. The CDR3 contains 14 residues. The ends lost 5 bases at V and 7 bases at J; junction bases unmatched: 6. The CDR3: CASSPGTGGLGYTF. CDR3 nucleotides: TGTGCCAGCAGCCCTGGGACAGGGGGTCTTGGCTACACCTTC.

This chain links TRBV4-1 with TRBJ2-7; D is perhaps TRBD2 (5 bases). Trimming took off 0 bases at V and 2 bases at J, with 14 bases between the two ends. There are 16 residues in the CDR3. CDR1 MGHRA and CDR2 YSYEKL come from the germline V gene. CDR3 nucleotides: TGCGCCAGCAGCCAAGATAGCGAGCGTAGTGCCTACGAGCAGTACTTC. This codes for CASSQDSERSAYEQYF.

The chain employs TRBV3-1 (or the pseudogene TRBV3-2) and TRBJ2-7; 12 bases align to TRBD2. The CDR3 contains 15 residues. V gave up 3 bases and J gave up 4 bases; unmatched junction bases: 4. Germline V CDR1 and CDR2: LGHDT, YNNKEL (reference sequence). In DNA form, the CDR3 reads TGTGCCAGCAGCCAGACTAGCGGGGGACCATACGAGCAGTACTTC. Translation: CASSQTSGGPYEQYF.

CDR3 sequence: CASRAGGGETQYF. CDR3 DNA: TGTGCCAGCAGAGCGGGAGGCGGGGAGACCCAGTACTTC. V is TRBV19 and J is TRBJ2-5; 9 bases fit TRBD2. The CDR3 sequence is 13 residues long. Trimming removed 9 bases from V and 5 bases from J; junction bases left unmatched: 7. The germline V gene encodes CDR1 LNHDA and CDR2 SQIVND (reference sequence).